Listed below are T cell receptor beta chains from one sample, sequenced in a study of cytomegalovirus exposure and HLA in healthy donors. Profiled with immunoSEQ multiplex PCR; TCRdb holds only in-frame clones, not every one. This table has about 210,000 clones, roughly 80% appearing once. Sequencing was carried out using PBMCs. The receptors were sampled from a man in his thirties or forties in good health and CMV-seronegative. Both conserved end residues are part of each CDR3. A D gene is named only where the DNA matches it firmly. Size tells how often a clone was seen (once, few, many) or the class of an expanded clone, and some rows leave it out.

d_call	cdr3_length	v_call	clone_size	j_call	cdr3_nt	cdr3_aa
TRBD2	15	TRBV5-1	.	TRBJ2-7	TGCGCCAGCAGCTTGGTAGCGGGGGGCCCGAGCGAGCAGTACTTC	CASSLVAGGPSEQYF
TRBD1	15	TRBV15	.	TRBJ1-5	TGTGCCACCAGGTTGACAGGGGGCGGCAATCAGCCCCAGCATTTT	CATRLTGGGNQPQHF
.	20	TRBV5-4	.	TRBJ1-6	TGTGCCAGCAGCTTCGTGGTAGGGGTTCGAAGAAGCTCCTATAATTCACCCCTCCACTTT	CASSFVVGVRRSSYNSPLHF
TRBD2	13	TRBV27	.	TRBJ2-5	TGTGCCAGCAGCCGGGGGGGACCGGAGACCCAGTACTTC	CASSRGGPETQYF
TRBD2	15	TRBV7-9	.	TRBJ2-1	TGTGCCAGCAGCTTAGGCGGGGGGGCGTCGAATGAGCAGTTCTTC	CASSLGGGASNEQFF
.	16	TRBV4-2	.	TRBJ1-1	TGTGCCAGCAGCCAAGATGACCGCAGGATGAACACTGAAGCTTTCTTT	CASSQDDRRMNTEAFF
TRBD1	14	TRBV19	.	TRBJ1-1	TGTGCCAGTAGTGTGACAGGGGTTGACACTGAAGCTTTCTTT	CASSVTGVDTEAFF
.	11	TRBV19	.	TRBJ1-2	TGTGCCAGTATGGAGGACTATGGCTACACCTTC	CASMEDYGYTF
TRBD2	15	TRBV28	.	TRBJ2-5	TGTGCCAGCAGTTTAGGGTTCGGGGGGGTGGAGACCCAGTACTTC	CASSLGFGGVETQYF
.	13	TRBV19	few	TRBJ2-7	TGTGCCAGTAGTACCGGGGGTAGGTACGAGCAGTACTTC	CASSTGGRYEQYF
TRBD1	14	TRBV25-1	few	TRBJ1-4	TGTGCCAGCAGTCTGAGGGGGCCGAATGAAAAACTGTTTTTT	CASSLRGPNEKLFF
TRBD1	16	TRBV7-2	.	TRBJ1-1	TGTGCCAGCAGCCGGCGCGCTAACAGGGGTAACACTGAAGCTTTCTTT	CASSRRANRGNTEAFF
TRBD2	15	TRBV19	few	TRBJ2-3	TGTGCCAGTAGTATCCTAGCGGCTAGCACAGATACGCAGTATTTT	CASSILAASTDTQYF
.	15	TRBV5-1	.	TRBJ1-3	TGCGCCAGCAGCTTGGAAGGGAGCTCTGGAAACACCATATATTTT	CASSLEGSSGNTIYF
TRBD1	16	TRBV7-8	.	TRBJ1-6	TGTGCCAGCAGCCCGGACAGGGGGTTAAATAATTCACCCCTCCACTTT	CASSPDRGLNNSPLHF
.	12	TRBV5-4	few	TRBJ2-2	TGTGCCAGCAGCTTTTATACCGGGGAGCTGTTTTTT	CASSFYTGELFF
TRBD1	17	TRBV7-9	once	TRBJ2-5	TGTGCCAGCAGCGCACGACAGGGGGCAGGGGTTGCAGAGACCCAGTACTTC	CASSARQGAGVAETQYF
.	15	TRBV6-5	.	TRBJ1-1	TGTGCCAGCAGAGGGGGAGGGTCCTTGAACACTGAAGCTTTCTTT	CASRGGGSLNTEAFF
.	16	TRBV28	.	TRBJ2-1	TGTGCCAGCAGTTTAGAACCCGGGAACTCCTACAATGAGCAGTTCTTC	CASSLEPGNSYNEQFF
.	13	TRBV9	.	TRBJ2-2	TGTGCCAGCAGCGTAGGAGGGACCGGGGAGCTGTTTTTT	CASSVGGTGELFF
.	14	TRBV6-1	few	TRBJ1-2	TGTGCCAGCAGTGAGCCGACAGGCTACTATGGCTACACCTTC	CASSEPTGYYGYTF
TRBD1	13	TRBV6-1	.	TRBJ1-5	TGTGCCAGCACCGGGACAGTTAATCAGCCCCAGCATTTT	CASTGTVNQPQHF
TRBD2	18	TRBV7-8	.	TRBJ2-5	TGTGCCAGCAGCTATAGAAGTCGGGGGGGGCTTACTAAGGAGACCCAGTACTTC	CASSYRSRGGLTKETQYF
.	15	TRBV6-5	few	TRBJ1-2	TGTGCCAGCAGTTACTTCGCGTCGGGAAACTATGGCTACACCTTC	CASSYFASGNYGYTF
.	13	TRBV28	.	TRBJ2-2	TGTGCCAGCAGTTTTGAGGTTGCCGGGGAGCTGTTTTTT	CASSFEVAGELFF
.	12	TRBV7-9	.	TRBJ1-5	TGTGCCAGCAGCCGAGGCAATCAGCCCCAGCATTTT	CASSRGNQPQHF
TRBD1	18	TRBV7-9	once	TRBJ1-2	TGTGCCAGCAGCTTAGCACCTCTTGGGACAGCTTTTAACTATGGCTACACCTTC	CASSLAPLGTAFNYGYTF
.	12	TRBV28	.	TRBJ1-2	TGTGCCAGCAGTCCGTCCGGGGGTGGCTACACCTTC	CASSPSGGGYTF
.	12	TRBV28	.	TRBJ1-5	TGTGCCAGCAGCCCTGGGGCCCAGCCCCAGCATTTT	CASSPGAQPQHF
.	16	TRBV5-1	.	TRBJ2-3	TGCGCCAGCAGCTTCACGGCAGGGAGGCTAGATAATACGCAGTATTTT	CASSFTAGRLDNTQYF
.	13	TRBV6-4	.	TRBJ1-5	TGTGCCAGCAGTTTGGATCGGGATCAGCCCCAGCATTTT	CASSLDRDQPQHF
.	14	TRBV27	.	TRBJ2-3	TGTGCCAGCAGTTTGGGAGAGGGCCCAGATACGCAGTATTTT	CASSLGEGPDTQYF
.	15	TRBV6-1	.	TRBJ1-5	TGTGCCAGCAGTGAGTCAGGGTACGGCAATCAGCCCCAGCATTTT	CASSESGYGNQPQHF
.	11	TRBV20-1	.	TRBJ2-1	TGCAGTGCTGGAGTGAGATATGAGCAGTTCTTC	CSAGVRYEQFF
.	13	TRBV28	.	TRBJ1-4	TGTGCCAGCAGGGTGGCAGTGAATGAAAAACTGTTTTTT	CASRVAVNEKLFF
TRBD1	15	TRBV13	.	TRBJ2-3	TGTGCCAGCAGCTCGAGGGACAGCCACACAGATACGCAGTATTTT	CASSSRDSHTDTQYF
TRBD2	17	TRBV19	few	TRBJ2-3	TGTGCCAGTAGGTCCTACACTCGGGGGGTGGGCACAGATACGCAGTATTTT	CASRSYTRGVGTDTQYF
.	14	TRBV7-9	few	TRBJ1-4	TGTGCCAGCAGCTTAGACTGGGCGAATGAAAAACTGTTTTTT	CASSLDWANEKLFF
.	12	TRBV6-5	.	TRBJ1-2	TGTGCCAGCAAGGGGGGGGACTATGGCTACACCTTC	CASKGGDYGYTF
TRBD1	13	TRBV7-8	.	TRBJ2-1	TGTGCCAGCCTTAGGGGGCAAGGCAATGAGCAGTTCTTC	CASLRGQGNEQFF
.	16	TRBV7-9	once	TRBJ1-3	TGTTCCAGCAGCGAACAGGGCATCCTCTCTGGAAACACCATATATTTT	CSSSEQGILSGNTIYF
.	17	TRBV7-9	.	TRBJ1-5	TGTTCCAGCAGCTTGAGCCCCCAGGGGTTCGGCAATCAGCCCCAGCATTTT	CSSSLSPQGFGNQPQHF
.	14	TRBV5-6	.	TRBJ2-1	TGTGCCAGCAGCAGGGGTAGACTCTACGCTGAGCAGTTCTTC	CASSRGRLYAEQFF
TRBD2	17	TRBV19	.	TRBJ2-7	TGTGCCAGGACGACTCGGGTTAGCGGGGTCTTTTGCTACGAGCAGTACTTC	CARTTRVSGVFCYEQYF
.	15	TRBV28	.	TRBJ2-4	TGTGCCAGCAGTTTACCGAGACTAGCCAAAAACATTCAGTACTTC	CASSLPRLAKNIQYF